This TCR beta chain was identified during a study of vaccination effects on CD4 cells after COVID-19. Study-wide results and limits: Cross-reactivity with common cold coronaviruses was shown by only 1 of 255 vaccine-induced clones in healthy vaccinees.

Within the ViraFEST assay, antigen-specific CD4+ T cells underwent expansion with viral peptide pools prior to sequencing. The culture ran for 10 days before CD4+ T cells were isolated. Nucleocapsid antibodies stayed negative before and after vaccination, showing no earlier SARS-CoV-2 infection. In germline, CDR1 is SGHKS, CDR2 YYEKEE (reference sequence). The CDR3 is 15 amino acids. V lost 1 base and J 7 bases, leaving 12 bases between the germline ends. As to this clone: The antigen is not known.

Assay: immunoSEQ multiplex PCR; the TCRdb copy retains only in-frame clones and omits some. Of around 68,000 clones in the sample, 80% were seen once. The clonotype comes from a human donor who received a COVID-19 vaccine. This specimen was CD4+ T cells from PBMCs cultured with SARS-CoV-2 spike peptides, taken before COVID-19 vaccination. The gene calls are TRBV5-5 and TRBJ1-6, with a possible D match to TRBD1 (5 bases). The CDR3 DNA reads TGTGCCAGCAGCTTGCGGGCTAGGGACAATTCACCCCTCCACTTT. Translating it yields CASSLRARDNSPLHF.